A single sample gave rise to the 13 T cell receptor beta chains below, sequenced in a study of PD-1 blockade in classical Hodgkin lymphoma. Repertoires were generated with immunoSEQ multiplex PCR, while TCRdb's copy carries only in-frame clones and drops some. The sample shows tens of thousands of clones, under 80% of them seen only once. The sample's time point: cycle 4 day 1 (C4D1), after 5 to 7 weeks of nivolumab. With no exception, relapse followed autologous stem cell transplantation in all patients, and brentuximab vedotin exposure varied. The sample here was peripheral blood mononuclear cells (PBMCs), taken before the fourth cycle of nivolumab. The receptors come from a human donor with classical Hodgkin lymphoma.

This chain connects TRBV13 to TRBJ2-5; no firm D call. CDR3 size: 13 residues. Germline assignment: CDR1 PRHDT and CDR2 FYEKMQ (reference sequence). With 0 bases removed from V and 7 bases from J, the gap between germline ends came to 9 bases. CDR3 coding DNA: TGTGCCAGCAGCTTAGGAGGGCTCGGGACCCAGTACTTC. Its protein product is CASSLGGLGTQYF. Complete variable domain (other parts from reference TRBV13 and TRBJ2-5): AAGVIQSPRHLIKEKRETATLKCYPIPRHDTVYWYQQGPGQDPQFLISFYEKMQSDKGSIPDRFSAQQFSDYHSELNMSSLELGDSALYFCASSLGGLGTQYFGPGTRLLVL.

This rearrangement joins TRBV6-1 to TRBJ1-5; the match to TRBD1 covers 7 bases. Germline V CDR1 and CDR2: MNHNS, SASEGT. V lost 6 bases to trimming and J lost 7 bases; unmatched junction nucleotides: 9. The CDR3 loop spans 14 amino acids. CDR3 sequence: CASSFDRVQQPQHF. The DNA of the CDR3 is TGTGCCAGCAGCTTCGACAGGGTGCAACAGCCCCAGCATTTT.

J is TRBJ2-7 and V is TRBV5-1; maybe TRBD1 (5 bases). In germline, CDR1 is SGHRS, CDR2 YFSETQ. The V and J ends lost 2 bases and 1 base respectively, with 19 bases between them. CDR3 length: 17 amino acids. The CDR3 protein is CASSFRGVQGLSYEQYF. The CDR3 region has the DNA TGCGCCAGCAGCTTCCGTGGAGTGCAGGGTCTGTCCTACGAGCAGTACTTC.

J is TRBJ1-4 and V is TRBV9, with D possibly being TRBD1 (5 bases). V gave up 6 bases and J gave up 1 base, with 13 bases separating them. The CDR3 runs to 15 residues. CDR1 SGDLS and CDR2 YYNGEE come from the germline V gene. CDR3 nucleotides: TGTGCCAGCAATGGCGGGGGAATAACTAATGAAAAACTGTTTTTT. Protein product: CASNGGGITNEKLFF. Together with reference TRBV9 and TRBJ1-4, the CDR3 gives the full variable domain: DSGVTQTPKHLITATGQRVTLRCSPRSGDLSVYWYQQSLDQGLQFLIQYYNGEERAKGNILERFSAQQFPDLHSELNLSSLELGDSALYFCASNGGGITNEKLFFGSGTQLSVL.

Written as DNA, the CDR3 is TGCGCCAGCAGCTTGGCCCAGGCCTATGGCTACACCTTC. This translates into CASSLAQAYGYTF. The rearrangement joins TRBV5-1 to TRBJ1-2; D gene unclear. V lost 0 bases and J lost 4, with 7 bases in between. The CDR3 extends over 13 amino acids. Germline CDR1 and CDR2: SGHRS and YFSETQ.

This clone was observed a few times. This rearrangement joins TRBV6-5 to TRBJ2-7; D gene uncertain. CDR3 length equals 13 residues. V was shortened by 5 bases and J by 2 bases, with 10 bases between the two germline ends. Germline CDR1 and CDR2: MNHEY and SVGAGI. CDR3 in DNA: TGTGCCAGCAGTGAAGCTCAGCCCTACGAGCAGTACTTC. It translates to CASSEAQPYEQYF.

The V and J genes are TRBV28 and TRBJ1-3; D gene ambiguous. This CDR3 comprises 12 residues. From germline, CDR1 is MDHEN and CDR2 SYDVKM. V lost 8 bases, J lost 7 bases, and 12 bases lay in between. In nucleotides, the CDR3 is TGTGCCAGCGTGAAACCCGGGAACACCATATATTTT. Translation gives CASVKPGNTIYF.

This clone has just a few counts. The CDR3 DNA reads as TGTGCCAGCAGCCCCGACGGAGTCGGAATCTACACCTTC. Protein: CASSPDGVGIYTF. The rearrangement links TRBV7-9 to TRBJ1-2; no definite D call. This CDR3 contains 13 residues. Germline V CDR1 and CDR2: SEHNR, FQNEAQ (reference sequence). Trimming removed 5 bases from V and 10 bases from J, with 17 bases in between.

The genes are TRBV9 and TRBJ2-2; the D is unclear. V dropped 0 bases and J dropped 8 bases, with 11 bases sitting between them. The CDR3 is 14 amino acids. In germline, CDR1 is SGDLS, CDR2 YYNGEE. The CDR3 is CASSVAGWSGELFF. In DNA, the CDR3 is TGTGCCAGCAGCGTAGCCGGGTGGTCTGGGGAGCTGTTTTTT.

The chain employs TRBV27 and TRBJ2-1; D not resolved. There are 11 residues in the CDR3. V was cut by 7 bases and J by 4 bases, with 5 bases left in between. Germline CDR1 is MNHEY and CDR2 is SMNVEV (reference sequence). The CDR3 sequence is CASTKYNEQFF. The DNA of the CDR3 is TGTGCCAGCACCAAATACAATGAGCAGTTCTTC.

The chain has TRBV7-2 and TRBJ2-5, with 9 positions matching TRBD1. This CDR3 region has 17 residues. J gave up 4 bases and V 4 bases, and 13 bases lay outside the gene matches. Per the germline V gene, CDR1 is SGHTA and CDR2 is FQGNSA. The CDR3 region is CASSSLPGQGRRETQYF. The CDR3, as DNA: TGTGCCAGCAGCTCCCTTCCGGGACAGGGAAGGAGAGAGACCCAGTACTTC.

CDR3 sequence reads: CASKRNEGGNQPQHF. In DNA form, the CDR3 reads TGTGCCAGCAAGCGGAACGAGGGGGGCAATCAGCCCCAGCATTTT. The chain links TRBV6-5 to TRBJ1-5; possibly TRBD1 for D (6 bases). The CDR3 totals 15 residues. In germline, CDR1 is MNHEY, CDR2 SVGAGI. Deletions cut 7 bases from V and 2 bases from J, with 15 bases between.

This chain joins TRBV6-6 and TRBJ1-2; 7 positions match TRBD1. CDR1 and CDR2 from the germline V gene are MNHNY and SVGAGI (reference sequence). V was pared by 6 bases and J by 7 bases, with 8 bases of the junction left unmatched. The CDR3 has 13 amino acids. The CDR3 nucleotides read TGTGCCAGCAGCACAGGGGTAAGAGGTGGCTACACCTTC. Protein: CASSTGVRGGYTF.